This T cell receptor (beta chain) was captured by sequencing in a study of T cell responses to AZD1222 COVID-19 vaccine (dated by TCRdb to 2020 to 2023). Regarding the study in general: AZD1222 recipients with second doses at about 4 weeks or about 12 weeks were pooled, because spike-specific TCR depth and breadth did not differ between schedules. TCR sequencing was performed for about 250 trial participants, of whom about 210 were given two doses of AZD1222 and some 26 were given two doses of MenACWY control vaccine. Trial participants were enrolled into age subgroups of 18-55, 56-69 and 70-plus years, which contained about 160, 30 and 59 TCR-sequenced participants, respectively. What the authors observed across the whole study: Only five to seven AZD1222 recipients were SARS-CoV-2 seropositive at baseline, limiting conclusions about previously exposed vaccinees. Reportedly, almost half of the unique spike-specific TCRs recognized epitopes lying outside the regions that are mutated in the B.1.351 and B.1.1.7 variants. The 56-69-year group was small, and its depth increase did not reach significance, likely because of low power. Participants were mostly white British, with more females than males. The authors suggested clonal diversity may have been underestimated. Because no day 14 peak-response samples were available, the repertoires could be characterized only after the peak T cell response. CD4 TCRs associated with the vaccine covered the entire spike protein, and the dominant responses were in regions 160-218 and 743-854. Spike-specific TCR breadth and depth rose significantly after two AZD1222 doses compared with day 0 and with MenACWY recipients.

The CDR3 regions of human TCRbeta chains were subjected to immunosequencing. Concerning the study's data processing: Repertoire TCRs were checked for matches against a reference library of SARS-CoV-2-specific TCRs that had been generated using the MIRA antigen-specificity platform. Breadth was defined as the fraction of unique TCRs that were SARS-CoV-2-associated, and depth was defined as the fraction of total T cells that were SARS-CoV-2-associated. Using the MIRA data, each spike-specific TCR was assigned both to the spike region to which the TCR was reactive and to a CD4 or CD8 class. Log10-transformed breadth and depth values were compared by one-way ANOVA with Sidak's multiple comparisons tests. Held by TCRdb, this immuneACCESS table contains in-frame sequences only and omits some clones. Under half of the omission traces to an unresolved V gene where checked; the cause of the rest is unknown. V and J calls and clone size follow that table, whereas D and trimming were derived from the DNA. The sample table lists some 85,000 clones, roughly nine tenths of them with a count of one. The ten largest clones take up 24% of the sample.

Remarks on this clone: The antigen it binds to is not known. Qualities for individual bases were not recorded, and no much larger clone is one base off.

Taken with the paper, the label for time point translates to: baseline before first vaccination. Vaccinee samples came from UK trials COV001 and COV002, including a single-blind randomized controlled phase 2/3 trial of AZD1222 (ChAdOx1 nCoV-19) in healthy adults. For TCRbeta chain sequencing, PBMC samples from trial participants were taken at day 0 and at day 28 after the second dose. The material sequenced was peripheral blood, taken on day 0 of AZD1222 vaccination. The clonotype originates from an adult in good health.

This receptor carries the CDR3 CASSVELAEFPNTGELFF. The nucleotide sequence reads TGTGCCAGCAGCGTAGAACTAGCGGAGTTCCCGAACACCGGGGAGCTGTTTTTT. The V and J segments used are TRBV9 and TRBJ2-2, with 8 bases in between that match TRBD2. For this chain, trimming is 0 bases at the V end and 0 bases at the J end, and the number of junction bases without a gene match is 7. Looking up the germline V gene yields CDR1 SGDLS and CDR2 YYNGEE. From its cysteine to its phenylalanine, the CDR3 spans 18 amino acids. Only the CDR3 region is kept as DNA, spanning 54 bases read in frame from base 1.